The T cell receptor (beta chain) described here comes from a study of cytomegalovirus exposure and HLA in healthy donors. The length of the CDR3 is 14 residues. V lost 5 bases, J lost 2 bases, and 10 bases lay in between. Germline lookup yields CDR1 SNHLY and CDR2 FYNNEI. Concerning this clone: Its matching antigen is unknown.

With 60 Vbeta and 13 Jbeta primers, the PCR was carried out. Assay: immunoSEQ multiplex PCR; the TCRdb copy retains only in-frame clones and omits some. The repertoire includes 35,000 to 45,000 clones, 51% of them detected once, and 6% sits in the top ten. The study's findings and limits: Beyond CMV serostatus, there was no information to go on about immune exposure.

The receptor was isolated from a man aged 55-75 years in good health and CMV-seronegative. This rearrangement joins TRBV2 to TRBJ2-1, with D possibly TRBD1 on 5 matching bases. Sequenced material: PBMCs. The CDR3 here is CASSSDSPYNEQFF. DNA of the CDR3: TGTGCCAGCAGTTCCGACAGTCCCTACAATGAGCAGTTCTTC.